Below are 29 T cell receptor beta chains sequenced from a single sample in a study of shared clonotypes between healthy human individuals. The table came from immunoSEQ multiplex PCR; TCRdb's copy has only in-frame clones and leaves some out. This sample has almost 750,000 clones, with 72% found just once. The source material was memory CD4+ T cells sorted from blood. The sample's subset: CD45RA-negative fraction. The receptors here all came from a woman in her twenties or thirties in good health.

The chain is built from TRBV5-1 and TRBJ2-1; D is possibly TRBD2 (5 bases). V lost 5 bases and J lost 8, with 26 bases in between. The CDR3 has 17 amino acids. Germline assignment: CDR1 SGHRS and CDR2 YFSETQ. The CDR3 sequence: CASRSSPKKPAYYEQFF. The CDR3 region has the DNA TGCGCCAGCAGGTCTAGCCCTAAAAAGCCCGCGTACTATGAGCAGTTCTTC.

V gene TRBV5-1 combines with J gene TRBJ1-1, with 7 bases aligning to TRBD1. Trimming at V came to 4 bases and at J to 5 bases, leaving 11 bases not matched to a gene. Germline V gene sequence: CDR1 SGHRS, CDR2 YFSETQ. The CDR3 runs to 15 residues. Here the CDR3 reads CASSNNRGFGTEAFF. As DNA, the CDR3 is TGCGCCAGCAGCAACAACAGGGGATTTGGGACTGAAGCTTTCTTT.

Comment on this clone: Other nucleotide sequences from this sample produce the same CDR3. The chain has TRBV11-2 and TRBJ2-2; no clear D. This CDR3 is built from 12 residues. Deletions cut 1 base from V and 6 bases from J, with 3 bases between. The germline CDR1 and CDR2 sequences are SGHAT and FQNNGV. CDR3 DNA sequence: TGTGCCAGCAGCTTAGGGCCCGGGGAGCTGTTTTTT. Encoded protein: CASSLGPGELFF.

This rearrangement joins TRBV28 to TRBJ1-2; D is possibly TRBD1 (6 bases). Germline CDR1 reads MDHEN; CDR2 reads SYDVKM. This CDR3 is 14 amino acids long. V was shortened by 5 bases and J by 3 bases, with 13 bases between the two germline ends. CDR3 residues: CASSPPQGYYGYTF. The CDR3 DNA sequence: TGTGCCAGCAGTCCCCCCCAGGGGTACTATGGCTACACCTTC.

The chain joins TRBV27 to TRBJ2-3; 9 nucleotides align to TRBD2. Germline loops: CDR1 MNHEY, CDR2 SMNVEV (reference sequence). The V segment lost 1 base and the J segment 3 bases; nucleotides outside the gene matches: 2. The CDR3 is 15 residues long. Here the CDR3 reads CASSLLAGVTDTQYF. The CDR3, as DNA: TGTGCCAGCAGTTTATTAGCGGGAGTGACAGATACGCAGTATTTT.

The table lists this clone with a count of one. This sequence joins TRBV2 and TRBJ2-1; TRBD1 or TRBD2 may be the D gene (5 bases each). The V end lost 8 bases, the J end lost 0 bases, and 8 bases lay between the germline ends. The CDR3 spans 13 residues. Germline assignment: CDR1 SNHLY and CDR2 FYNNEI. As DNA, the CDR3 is TGTGCCAGCGGGACCGACTCCTACAATGAGCAGTTCTTC. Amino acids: CASGTDSYNEQFF. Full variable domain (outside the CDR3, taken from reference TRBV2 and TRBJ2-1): EPEVTQTPSHQVTQMGQEVILRCVPISNHLYFYWYRQILGQKVEFLVSFYNNEISEKSEIFDDQFSVERPDGSNFTLKIRSTKLEDSAMYFCASGTDSYNEQFFGPGTRLTVL.

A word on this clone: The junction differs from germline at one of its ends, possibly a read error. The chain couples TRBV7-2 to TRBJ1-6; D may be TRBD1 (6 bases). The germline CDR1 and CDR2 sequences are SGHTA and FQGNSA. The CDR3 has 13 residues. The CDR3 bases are TGTGCCAGCAGCGCTAGAGTACGACAGGTCCGGTACTTT. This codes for CASSARVRQVRYF.

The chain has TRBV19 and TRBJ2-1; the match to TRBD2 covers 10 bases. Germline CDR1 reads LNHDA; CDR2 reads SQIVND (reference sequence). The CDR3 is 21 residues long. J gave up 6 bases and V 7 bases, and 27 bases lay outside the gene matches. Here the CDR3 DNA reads TGTGCCAGTACCCCCCAGCTTGGGAAGGCTAGCGGGAGAACCCTATCCAATGAGCAGTTCTTC. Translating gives CASTPQLGKASGRTLSNEQFF.

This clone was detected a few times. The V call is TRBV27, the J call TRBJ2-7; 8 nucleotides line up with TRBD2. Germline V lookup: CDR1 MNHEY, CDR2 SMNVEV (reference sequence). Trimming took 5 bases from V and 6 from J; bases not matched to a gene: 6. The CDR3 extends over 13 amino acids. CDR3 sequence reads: CASSPGGSAEQYF. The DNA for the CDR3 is TGTGCCAGCAGTCCGGGAGGGTCGGCCGAGCAGTACTTC.

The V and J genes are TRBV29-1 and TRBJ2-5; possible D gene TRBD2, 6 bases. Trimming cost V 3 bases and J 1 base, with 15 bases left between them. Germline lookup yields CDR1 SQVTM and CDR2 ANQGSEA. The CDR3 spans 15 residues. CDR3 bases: TGCAGCGTTGACCCGCGGGGCCTACGCCAAGAGACCCAGTACTTC. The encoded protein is CSVDPRGLRQETQYF.

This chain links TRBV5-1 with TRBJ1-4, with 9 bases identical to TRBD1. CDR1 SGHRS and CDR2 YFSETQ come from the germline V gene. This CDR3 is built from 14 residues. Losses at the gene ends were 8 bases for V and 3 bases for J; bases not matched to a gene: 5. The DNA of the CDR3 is TGCGCCAGTAAACAGGGGGCGGCTAATGAAAAACTGTTTTTT. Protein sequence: CASKQGAANEKLFF.

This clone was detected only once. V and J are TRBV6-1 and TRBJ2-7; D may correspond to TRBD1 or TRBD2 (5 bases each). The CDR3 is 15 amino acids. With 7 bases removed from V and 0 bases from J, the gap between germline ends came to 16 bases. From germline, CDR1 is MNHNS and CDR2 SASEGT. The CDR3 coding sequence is TGTGCCAGCACGCCCCTCCGGGACGCCTCCTACGAGCAGTACTTC. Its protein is CASTPLRDASYEQYF.

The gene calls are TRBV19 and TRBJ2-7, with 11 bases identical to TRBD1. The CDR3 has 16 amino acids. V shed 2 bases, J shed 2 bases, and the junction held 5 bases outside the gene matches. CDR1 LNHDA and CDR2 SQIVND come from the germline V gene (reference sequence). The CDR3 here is CASSISGGQGAYEQYF. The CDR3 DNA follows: TGTGCCAGTAGTATAAGCGGGGGACAGGGGGCCTACGAGCAGTACTTC. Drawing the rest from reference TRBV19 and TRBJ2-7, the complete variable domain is DGGITQSPKYLFRKEGQNVTLSCEQNLNHDAMYWYRQDPGQGLRLIYYSQIVNDFQKGDIAEGYSVSREKKESFPLTVTSAQKNPTAFYLCASSISGGQGAYEQYFGPGTRLTVT.

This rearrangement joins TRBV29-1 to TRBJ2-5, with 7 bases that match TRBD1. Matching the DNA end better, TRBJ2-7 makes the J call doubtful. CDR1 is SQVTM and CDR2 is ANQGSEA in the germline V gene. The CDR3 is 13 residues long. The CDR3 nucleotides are TGCAGCGTGGGGGCAGGGGGCTCCTACGAGCAGTACTTC. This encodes CSVGAGGSYEQYF.

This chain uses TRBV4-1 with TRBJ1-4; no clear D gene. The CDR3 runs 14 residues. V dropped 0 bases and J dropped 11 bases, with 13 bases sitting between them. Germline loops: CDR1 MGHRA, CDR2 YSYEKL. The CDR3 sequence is CASSQDLQPQKLFF. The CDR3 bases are TGCGCCAGCAGCCAAGATTTACAGCCCCAGAAACTGTTTTTT.

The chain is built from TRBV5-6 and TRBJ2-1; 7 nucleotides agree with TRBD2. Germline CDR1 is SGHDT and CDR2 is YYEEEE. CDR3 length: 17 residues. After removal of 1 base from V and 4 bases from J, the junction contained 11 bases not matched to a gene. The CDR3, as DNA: TGTGCCAGCAGCTTGTTGGTTGGGGACTACAAATACAATGAGCAGTTCTTC. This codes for CASSLLVGDYKYNEQFF.

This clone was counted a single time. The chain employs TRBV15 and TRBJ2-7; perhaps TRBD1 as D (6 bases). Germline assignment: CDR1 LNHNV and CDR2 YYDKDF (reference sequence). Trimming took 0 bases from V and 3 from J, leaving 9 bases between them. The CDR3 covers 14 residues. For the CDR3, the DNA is TGTGCCACCAGCAGAGATCCAGGGGACTACGAGCAGTACTTC. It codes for CATSRDPGDYEQYF.

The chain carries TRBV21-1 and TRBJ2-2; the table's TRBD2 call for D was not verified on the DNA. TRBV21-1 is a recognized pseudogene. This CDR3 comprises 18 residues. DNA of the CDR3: TGTGCCAGCAGCCCCCGACTAGCGGGACCGCCAAACACCGGGGAGCTGTTTTTT. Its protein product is CASSPRLAGPPNTGELFF.

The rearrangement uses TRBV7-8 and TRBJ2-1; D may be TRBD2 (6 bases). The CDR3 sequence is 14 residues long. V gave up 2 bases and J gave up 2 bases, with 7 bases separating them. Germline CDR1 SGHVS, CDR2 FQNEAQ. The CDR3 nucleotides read TGTGCCAGCAGCTTAATAGCGGCCTACAATGAGCAGTTCTTC. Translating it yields CASSLIAAYNEQFF. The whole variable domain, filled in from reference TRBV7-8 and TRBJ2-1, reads GAGVSQSPRYKVAKRGQDVALRCDPISGHVSLFWYQQALGQGPEFLTYFQNEAQLDKSGLPSDRFFAERPEGSVSTLKIQRTQQEDSAVYLCASSLIAAYNEQFFGPGTRLTVL.

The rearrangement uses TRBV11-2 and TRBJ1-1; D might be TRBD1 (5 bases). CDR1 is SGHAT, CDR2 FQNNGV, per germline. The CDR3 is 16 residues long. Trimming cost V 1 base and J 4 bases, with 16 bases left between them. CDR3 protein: CASSLGLGGRVTEAFF. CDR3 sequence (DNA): TGTGCCAGCAGCTTAGGCCTGGGGGGTCGCGTCACTGAAGCTTTCTTT.

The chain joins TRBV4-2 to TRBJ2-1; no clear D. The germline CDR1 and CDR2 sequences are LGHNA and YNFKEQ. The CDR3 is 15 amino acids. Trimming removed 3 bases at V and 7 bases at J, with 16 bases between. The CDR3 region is CASSHVDQDRNEQFF. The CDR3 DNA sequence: TGTGCCAGCAGCCACGTCGATCAGGATAGGAATGAGCAGTTCTTC.

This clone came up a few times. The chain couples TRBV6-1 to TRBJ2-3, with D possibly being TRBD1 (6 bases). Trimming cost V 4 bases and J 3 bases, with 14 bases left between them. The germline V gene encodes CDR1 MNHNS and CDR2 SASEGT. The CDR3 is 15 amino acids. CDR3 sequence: CASSVGGSSTDTQYF. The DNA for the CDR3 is TGTGCCAGCAGTGTTGGGGGCAGTTCGACAGATACGCAGTATTTT.

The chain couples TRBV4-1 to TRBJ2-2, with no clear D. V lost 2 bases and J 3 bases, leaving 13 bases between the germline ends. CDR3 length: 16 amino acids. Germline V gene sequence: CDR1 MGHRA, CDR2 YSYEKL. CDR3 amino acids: CASSQYPSQDTGELFF. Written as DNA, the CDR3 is TGCGCCAGCAGCCAATACCCTAGTCAGGACACCGGGGAGCTGTTTTTT.

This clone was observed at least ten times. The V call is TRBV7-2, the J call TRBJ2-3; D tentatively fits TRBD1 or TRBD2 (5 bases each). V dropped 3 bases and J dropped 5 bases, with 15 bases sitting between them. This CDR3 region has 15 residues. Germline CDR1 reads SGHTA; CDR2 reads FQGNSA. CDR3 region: CASSLFKGRLDTQYF. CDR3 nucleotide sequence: TGTGCCAGCAGCTTGTTTAAGGGACGCTTAGATACGCAGTATTTT.

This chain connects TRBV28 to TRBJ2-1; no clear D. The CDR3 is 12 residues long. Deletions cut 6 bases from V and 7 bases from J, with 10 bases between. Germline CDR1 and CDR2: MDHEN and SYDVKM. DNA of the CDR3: TGTGCCAGCAGCCGCGGATGGAATGAGCAGTTCTTC. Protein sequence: CASSRGWNEQFF.

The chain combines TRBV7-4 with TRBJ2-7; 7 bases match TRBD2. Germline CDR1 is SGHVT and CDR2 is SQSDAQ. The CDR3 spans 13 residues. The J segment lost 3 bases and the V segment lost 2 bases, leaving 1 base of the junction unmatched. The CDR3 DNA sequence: TGTGCCAGCAGCTTAACTAGCGTCTACGAGCAGTACTTC. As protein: CASSLTSVYEQYF.

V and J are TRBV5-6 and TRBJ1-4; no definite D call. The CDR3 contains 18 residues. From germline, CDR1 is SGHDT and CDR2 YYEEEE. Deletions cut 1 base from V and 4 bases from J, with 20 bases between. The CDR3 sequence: CASSLLGGTPDFNEKLFF. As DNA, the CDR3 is TGTGCCAGCAGCTTGCTGGGCGGAACTCCAGACTTTAATGAAAAACTGTTTTTT.

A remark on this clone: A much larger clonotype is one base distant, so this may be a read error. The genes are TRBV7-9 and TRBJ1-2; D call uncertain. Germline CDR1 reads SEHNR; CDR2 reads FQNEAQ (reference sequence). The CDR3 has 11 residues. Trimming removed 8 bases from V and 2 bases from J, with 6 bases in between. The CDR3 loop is CASEQNYGYTF. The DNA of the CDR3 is TGTGCCAGCGAACAGAACTATGGCTACACCTTC.

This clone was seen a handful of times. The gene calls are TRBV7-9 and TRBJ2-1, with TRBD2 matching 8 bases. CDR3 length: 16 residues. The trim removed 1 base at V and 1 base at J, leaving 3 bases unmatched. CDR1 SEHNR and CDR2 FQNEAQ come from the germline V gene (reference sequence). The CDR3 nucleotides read TGTGCCAGCAGCTTAGGGACTAGCCAGTCCTACAATGAGCAGTTCTTC. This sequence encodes CASSLGTSQSYNEQFF.